These 30 T cell receptor beta chains share one sample of origin, sequenced in a study of regulatory T cells in long-lasting Graves disease. As to time point: newly diagnosed GD, antithyroid drugs for less than 3 months. PBMCs were the source of the RNA used for TCR sequencing. The authors built TCR beta libraries using iRepertoire HTBI primers and Arm-PCR of CDR3 regions. Using its own MiXCR run on the multiplex PCR reads, TCRdb lists one record per CDR3 protein. The sample holds approximately 400,000 distinct CDR3 sequences, around a sixth seen once. Here the sequenced sample was peripheral blood mononuclear cells (PBMCs), taken at new diagnosis, from a patient treated with antithyroid drugs. The receptor set was obtained from a female donor with Graves disease.

This clonotype appeared many times. The chain uses TRBV7-9 and TRBJ1-1; D remains ambiguous. Germline values: CDR1 SEHNR, CDR2 FQNEAQ (reference sequence). Between the trimmed V and J ends, which lost 5 bases and 9 bases, there was a span of 16 bases. The CDR3 contains 13 residues. CDR3: CASSAAVGPQAFF. DNA for the CDR3: TGTGCCAGCAGCGCGGCTGTAGGTCCCCAAGCTTTCTTT.

This clonotype was seen at least ten times. The rearrangement links TRBV6-1 to TRBJ1-2, with D possibly matching TRBD1 (5 bases). Germline V gene lookup returns CDR1 MNHNS and CDR2 SASEGT. V dropped 7 bases and J dropped 0 bases, with 15 bases sitting between them. The CDR3 totals 15 residues. This CDR3 reads CASTGTELANYGYTF. CDR3 nucleotides: TGTGCCAGCACGGGGACGGAGCTTGCTAACTATGGCTACACCTTC.

This clonotype was seen many times. The rearrangement joins TRBV20-1 to TRBJ1-1, with 9 bases identical to TRBD1. V lost 6 bases, J lost 8 bases, and 13 bases stayed unmatched. CDR1 is DFQATT, CDR2 SNEGSKA, per germline (reference sequence). CDR3 length: 14 amino acids. As DNA, the CDR3 is TGCAGTGCGAAGAGCCGGGACAGGGTGTCAGAAGCTTTCTTT. This sequence encodes CSAKSRDRVSEAFF.

The chain couples TRBV7-9 to TRBJ2-6; D ambiguous. This CDR3 region has 13 residues. CDR1 SEHNR and CDR2 FQNEAQ come from the germline V gene (reference sequence). V lost 4 bases, J lost 6 bases, and 7 bases lay in between. In nucleotides, the CDR3 is TGTGCCAGCAGCTCTTCGATGGCCAACGTCCTGACTTTC. Translating it yields CASSSSMANVLTF. Full variable domain (rest looked up from reference TRBV7-9 and TRBJ2-6): DTGVSQNPRHKITKRGQNVTFRCDPISEHNRLYWYRQTLGQGPEFLTYFQNEAQLEKSRLLSDRFSAERPKGSFSTLEIQRTEQGDSAMYLCASSSSMANVLTFGAGSRLTVL.

Concerning this clonotype: This may stem from a read error, because a much larger clone lies one nucleotide away. The chain carries TRBV10-1 and TRBJ1-1, with TRBD1 matching 7 bases. Germline-derived CDR1 and CDR2 are WNHNN and SYGVQD (reference sequence). This CDR3 has 15 residues. The CDR3 sequence is CASNESKSGTEKAFF. DNA of the CDR3: TGCGCCAGCAATGAGTCGAAATCCGGGACAGAGAAAGCTTTCTTT.

The chain combines TRBV10-2 with TRBJ1-2, with no clear D. CDR1 is WSHSY and CDR2 is SAAADI in the germline V gene. Trimming took off 7 bases at V and 4 bases at J, with 10 bases between the two ends. This CDR3 spans 12 amino acids. In DNA, the CDR3 is TGCGCCAGCATCCAAACGGGCTATGGCTACACCTTC. Translation gives CASIQTGYGYTF.

The chain is built from TRBV28 and TRBJ2-3; TRBD2 matches 13 bases. The J segment lost 3 bases and the V segment lost 5 bases, leaving 5 bases of the junction unmatched. CDR3 length: 16 residues. In germline, CDR1 is MDHEN, CDR2 SYDVKM. CDR3 nucleotide sequence: TGTGCCAGCAGTCTACTAGCGGGAGGGGGTACAGATACGCAGTATTTT. It yields the protein CASSLLAGGGTDTQYF.

The table lists this clonotype with many counts. The CDR3 DNA reads as TGTGCCACCAGCAAGGGACAGGGACGATTTGGGGCTTTCTTT. It is translated as CATSKGQGRFGAFF. The chain uses TRBV15 and TRBJ1-1; 9 bases are shared with TRBD1. Germline V gene sequence: CDR1 LNHNV, CDR2 YYDKDF (reference sequence). This CDR3 contains 14 residues. Unmatched junction bases numbered 11, after V lost 4 bases and J lost 11 bases.

This clonotype was seen repeatedly, ten times or more. J is TRBJ2-2 and V is TRBV24-1; 9 bases are shared with TRBD1. Germline V CDR1 and CDR2: KGHDR, SFDVKD. V was pared by 10 bases and J by 4 bases, with 12 bases of the junction left unmatched. This CDR3 is 16 amino acids long. DNA for the CDR3: TGTGCCACTAGTACCTCGGGACAGGGCCTCACCGGGGAGCTGTTTTTT. This translates into CATSTSGQGLTGELFF.

The chain recombines TRBV19 with TRBJ1-6; 8 nucleotides match TRBD1. Per the germline V gene, CDR1 is LNHDA and CDR2 is SQIVND (reference sequence). The CDR3 is 15 amino acids. J lost 6 bases, V lost 8 bases, and 9 bases had no gene match. The CDR3 sequence is CASQTQGASNSPLHF. CDR3 coding DNA: TGTGCCAGTCAGACTCAGGGGGCCTCTAATTCACCCCTCCACTTT. Supplemented by reference TRBV19 and TRBJ1-6, the full variable domain reads DGGITQSPKYLFRKEGQNVTLSCEQNLNHDAMYWYRQDPGQGLRLIYYSQIVNDFQKGDIAEGYSVSREKKESFPLTVTSAQKNPTAFYLCASQTQGASNSPLHFGNGTRLTVT.

Many counts were recorded for this clonotype. The chain combines TRBV20-1 with TRBJ1-1; no firm D call. This CDR3 is built from 8 residues. Germline loops: CDR1 DFQATT, CDR2 SNEGSKA (reference sequence). CDR3 sequence (DNA): TGCAGGGTGTTTGAAGCTTTCTTT. Amino acid sequence: CRVFEAFF.

The genes are TRBV6-2 or TRBV6-3 and TRBJ1-1; no clear D. There are 15 residues in the CDR3. Germline V lookup: CDR1 MNHEY, CDR2 SVGEGT. Trimming removed 6 bases at V and 1 base at J, with 15 bases between. The CDR3 region is CASRLGGDWNTEAFF. The CDR3 nucleotides read TGTGCCAGCAGATTGGGTGGCGATTGGAACACTGAAGCTTTCTTT.

This sequence joins TRBV27 and TRBJ2-7; D remains ambiguous. Germline CDR1 is MNHEY and CDR2 is SMNVEV (reference sequence). The V gene lost 5 bases and the J gene lost 4 bases, with 9 bases spanning the gap. The CDR3 loop spans 12 amino acids. CDR3: CASSKGPYEQYF. In DNA, the CDR3 is TGTGCCAGCAGTAAGGGTCCTTACGAGCAGTACTTC.

In its sample, this clonotype was seen many times. The chain recombines TRBV24-1 with TRBJ1-1; D ambiguous. This CDR3 region has 11 residues. The germline V and J ends were trimmed by 3 bases and 9 bases, with 7 bases remaining between them. Germline assignment: CDR1 KGHDR and CDR2 SFDVKD. CDR3 bases: TGTGCCACCAGTGATGGGAGGCAAGCTTTCTTT. Its protein product is CATSDGRQAFF.

The chain has TRBV12-3 or TRBV12-4 and TRBJ2-1, with D tentatively TRBD1 (6 bases). The CDR3 consists of 17 residues. V dropped 7 bases and J dropped 8 bases, with 27 bases sitting between them. CDR3 coding DNA: TGTGCCAGCAAGGGGGAAGGGGAGAGGGTCGGCCTCCATGAGCAGTTCTTC. This sequence encodes CASKGEGERVGLHEQFF.

This chain links TRBV4-3 with TRBJ1-4; 7 bases are shared with TRBD1. Germline trimming cut 2 bases from V and 12 bases from J; bases unmatched to any gene: 6. The CDR3 sequence is 13 residues long. CDR1 LGHNA and CDR2 YSLEER come from the germline V gene. DNA of the CDR3: TGCGCCAGCAGCCAATACAGGGGAGGTGAACTGTTTTTT. Amino acids: CASSQYRGGELFF.

J is TRBJ1-1 and V is TRBV6-2 or TRBV6-3, with TRBD1 as a possible D gene (6 bases). The ends were cut back, 4 bases at V and 8 bases at J, with 14 bases in the middle. This CDR3 region has 13 residues. In germline, CDR1 is MNHEY, CDR2 SVGEGT. The CDR3 is CASSSSRTAEAFF. Written as DNA, the CDR3 is TGTGCCAGCAGTTCGTCCCGGACAGCCGAAGCTTTCTTT.

This clonotype was observed at least ten times. J is TRBJ1-4 and V is TRBV20-1; TRBD1 matches 8 bases. Trimming removed 4 bases from V and 8 bases from J; junction bases left unmatched: 12. The CDR3 totals 15 residues. Germline CDR1 DFQATT, CDR2 SNEGSKA (reference sequence). CDR3 loop: CSAITGTGGREKLFF. The CDR3 DNA is TGCAGTGCTATCACCGGGACAGGTGGTCGAGAAAAACTGTTTTTT.

The chain joins TRBV6-1 to TRBJ1-1; D possibly corresponds to TRBD1 (6 bases). V lost 2 bases and J 7 bases, leaving 14 bases between the germline ends. Germline loops: CDR1 MNHNS, CDR2 SASEGT. The CDR3 is 14 amino acids. For the CDR3, the DNA is TGTGCCAGCAGTGAATCGGGGGGCGTTGGTGAAGCTTTCTTT. It translates to CASSESGGVGEAFF.

About this clonotype itself: Sequence at one end of the junction differs from germline and may be a read error. V and J are TRBV6-9 and TRBJ2-3; TRBD2 matches 11 bases. The germline V gene encodes CDR1 MNHGY and CDR2 SVAAGI. The CDR3 is 17 residues long. CDR3 region: CASSASPGLAATDTQYF. Written as DNA, the CDR3 is TGCGCCAGCAGTGCATCTCCGGGACTAGCGGCCACAGATACGCAGTATTTT.

This clonotype was seen at least ten times. The rearrangement links TRBV5-1 to TRBJ2-2; D is undetermined. The germline V gene has CDR1 SGHRS and CDR2 YFSETQ. The CDR3 sequence is 15 residues long. Between the trimmed V and J ends, which lost 0 bases and 5 bases, there was a span of 11 bases. This CDR3 is CASSLDGPWTGELFF. The CDR3 DNA is TGCGCCAGCAGCTTGGACGGGCCGTGGACCGGGGAGCTGTTTTTT.

In this sample, this clonotype turned up once. A read error is possible here, since a much larger clone lies one base away. This chain joins TRBV11-2 and TRBJ2-7, with D perhaps assigned TRBD1 or TRBD2 (5 bases each). CDR1 is SGHAT and CDR2 is FQNNGV in the germline V gene. The length of the CDR3 is 15 residues. CDR3 sequence: CASSQPFRGSHEQYF. The CDR3 bases are TGTGCCAGCAGCCAACCCTTCCGGGGCTCCCACGAGCAGTACTTC.

This clonotype was seen many times. A read error may produce the germline difference seen at one junction end. The rearrangement joins TRBV30 to TRBJ1-1; D remains ambiguous. Germline V lookup: CDR1 GTSNPN, CDR2 SVGIG (reference sequence). The CDR3 is 14 residues long. This CDR3 reads CAWSEAAGNAEAFF. Here the CDR3 DNA reads TGTGCCTGGAGTGAGGCGGCGGGGAACGCTGAAGCTTTCTTT.

This clonotype was observed many times. This chain uses TRBV11-2 with TRBJ2-7; D remains ambiguous. The CDR3 totals 15 residues. CDR1 and CDR2 (germline): SGHAT, FQNNGV. Trimming took off 1 base at V and 0 bases at J, with 10 bases between the two ends. The CDR3 nucleotides read TGTGCCAGCAGCTTAGGCGGCAGTACCTCCTACGAGCAGTACTTC. Amino acid sequence: CASSLGGSTSYEQYF.

This clonotype has more than one count but fewer than ten. The rearrangement uses TRBV12-3 or TRBV12-4 and TRBJ2-2, with TRBD1 as a possible D gene (6 bases). V was cut by 6 bases and J by 3 bases, with 14 bases left in between. The CDR3 runs to 15 residues. Here the CDR3 reads CASSVQGLDTGELFF. The CDR3 nucleotides read TGTGCCAGCAGCGTACAGGGCTTGGACACCGGGGAGCTGTTTTTT.

In its sample, this clonotype was seen many times. V gene TRBV20-1 combines with J gene TRBJ1-5, with a tentative D call TRBD1 (5 bases). Germline values: CDR1 DFQATT, CDR2 SNEGSKA (reference sequence). V lost 6 bases, J lost 1 base, and 16 bases lay in between. This CDR3 comprises 15 residues. CDR3 amino acids: CSAPGVWGSNQPQHF. In DNA, the CDR3 is TGCAGTGCCCCAGGAGTTTGGGGGAGCAATCAGCCCCAGCATTTT.

This clonotype was detected ten times or more. The rearrangement uses TRBV28 and TRBJ2-2, with 7 nucleotides matching TRBD1. Germline CDR1 MDHEN, CDR2 SYDVKM. V shed 5 bases, J shed 6 bases, and the junction held 6 bases outside the gene matches. This CDR3 has 14 amino acids. The CDR3 spells CASSKDRIAGELFF. The DNA for the CDR3 is TGTGCCAGCAGTAAGGACAGGATCGCCGGGGAGCTGTTTTTT.

This clonotype was observed at least ten times. The V gene is TRBV3-1, the J gene TRBJ1-2; maybe TRBD1 (5 bases). This CDR3 contains 15 residues. V lost 2 bases and J 0 bases, leaving 10 bases between the germline ends. CDR1 is LGHDT and CDR2 is YNNKEL in the germline V gene (reference sequence). Here the CDR3 reads CASSQYDSANYGYTF. The CDR3, as DNA: TGTGCCAGCAGCCAATATGACAGCGCTAACTATGGCTACACCTTC.

The sample holds many counts of this clonotype. The chain recombines TRBV19 with TRBJ2-3; 7 nucleotides align to TRBD1. The V segment lost 6 bases and the J segment 4 bases; nucleotides outside the gene matches: 13. The CDR3 loop spans 16 amino acids. CDR1 is LNHDA, CDR2 SQIVND, per germline (reference sequence). CDR3 nucleotide sequence: TGTGCCAGTAGCGACCCTGGACAGGTGGTCGCAGATACGCAGTATTTT. This sequence encodes CASSDPGQVVADTQYF.

This clonotype showed up just a few times. This rearrangement joins TRBV13 to TRBJ2-2, with 9 bases that match TRBD1. Per the germline V gene, CDR1 is PRHDT and CDR2 is FYEKMQ (reference sequence). The CDR3 runs 16 residues. With V trimmed by 5 bases and J by 7 bases, 11 bases remained unmatched. The CDR3 region is CASSGRDRALGGELFF. The CDR3 DNA follows: TGTGCCAGCAGCGGCCGGGACAGGGCTCTAGGCGGGGAGCTGTTTTTT.